This is a list of T cell receptor beta chains from one sample in a study of control samples from healthy donors and cancer patients. The repertoire was sequenced with immunoSEQ multiplex PCR; TCRdb's copy has only in-frame clones and lacks some. The sample contains 50,000 or so clones, around 86% of which appear only once. Sequenced input: PBMCs. These receptors were collected from a woman between 45 and 65 years old with lung cancer. Each CDR3 is given with its conserved first and last residue. D genes are given only for firm matches. Not every row has a clone size; where given, it reads once, few, many or a size class.

clone_size: once; v_call: TRBV25-1; d_call: NA; j_call: TRBJ2-5; cdr3_nt: TGTGCCAGTGGAGATGGGGGGCAAGAGACCCAGTACTTC; cdr3_aa: CASGDGGQETQYF
clone_size: NA; v_call: TRBV7-8; d_call: TRBD2; j_call: TRBJ2-3; cdr3_nt: TGTGCCAGCAGCCCTTTTAGCGGGGTCAGCACAGATACGCAGTATTTT; cdr3_aa: CASSPFSGVSTDTQYF
clone_size: NA; v_call: TRBV13; d_call: NA; j_call: TRBJ1-2; cdr3_nt: TGTGCCAGCAGCGTTTACGGTGGTGGCTACACCTTC; cdr3_aa: CASSVYGGGYTF
clone_size: NA; v_call: TRBV27; d_call: NA; j_call: TRBJ1-5; cdr3_nt: TGTGCCAGCAGTTTATTGTATCCCGATCAGCCCCAGCATTTT; cdr3_aa: CASSLLYPDQPQHF
clone_size: NA; v_call: TRBV11-3; d_call: NA; j_call: TRBJ1-1; cdr3_nt: TGTGCCAGCAGCGCCTCCTCAGGGCTGGGGGCTTTCTTT; cdr3_aa: CASSASSGLGAFF
clone_size: NA; v_call: TRBV7-7; d_call: NA; j_call: TRBJ1-4; cdr3_nt: TGTGCCAGCAGCCCCGACATCAACGAAAAACTGTTTTTT; cdr3_aa: CASSPDINEKLFF
clone_size: NA; v_call: TRBV24-1; d_call: TRBD1; j_call: TRBJ2-1; cdr3_nt: TGTGCCACCAGTGATGCGGGACAGGTCCATGAGCAGTTCTTC; cdr3_aa: CATSDAGQVHEQFF
clone_size: NA; v_call: TRBV5-1; d_call: NA; j_call: TRBJ1-2; cdr3_nt: TGCGCCAGCAGCTTGGAGCCTTCCTATGGCTACACCTTC; cdr3_aa: CASSLEPSYGYTF
clone_size: NA; v_call: TRBV6-5; d_call: NA; j_call: TRBJ2-2; cdr3_nt: TGTGCCAGCACCCTAAAACGAGACGGGGAGCTGTTTTTT; cdr3_aa: CASTLKRDGELFF
clone_size: NA; v_call: TRBV19; d_call: NA; j_call: TRBJ1-2; cdr3_nt: TGTGCCAGTAGTATTCAATTCGGCGTATCCATCTTC; cdr3_aa: CASSIQFGVSIF
clone_size: NA; v_call: TRBV29-1; d_call: TRBD1; j_call: TRBJ1-1; cdr3_nt: TGCAGCGCTAGGGGACAGGGGTTTGAAGCTTTCTTT; cdr3_aa: CSARGQGFEAFF
clone_size: NA; v_call: TRBV6-1; d_call: NA; j_call: TRBJ2-1; cdr3_nt: TGTGCCAGCAGTGAACAGGGGTCGTACAATGAGCAGTTCTTC; cdr3_aa: CASSEQGSYNEQFF
clone_size: NA; v_call: TRBV7-3; d_call: NA; j_call: TRBJ1-2; cdr3_nt: TGTGCCAGCAGCTTGGTTAGCTACACCTTC; cdr3_aa: CASSLVSYTF
clone_size: NA; v_call: TRBV6-5; d_call: TRBD1; j_call: TRBJ2-7; cdr3_nt: TGTGCCAGCAGTTCAGGGACAGTCCAGCCGTACGAGCAGTACTTC; cdr3_aa: CASSSGTVQPYEQYF